Reported below is one T cell receptor (beta chain). The sample comes from a study of blood T cell repertoires in COVID-19. In the study overall: Donors in the United States, Italy and Spain gave samples during acute or convalescent COVID-19. Nucleic acid was either cDNA or gDNA, and it came from T cells, B-cell-depleted T cells, or PBMCs.

In the original processing: It was from reference gene primer amplification that nucleated cell counts were estimated. Libraries were prepared by immunoSEQ multiplex PCR; TCRdb keeps only in-frame clonotypes and omits some of them. The V and J calls and the clone size are those of that table, but D and trimming were determined from the DNA. The data contain roughly 200,000 clones, over 75% of them singletons. This receptor was taken from a man aged 55 to 70 with acute or convalescent COVID-19. Sequenced input: peripheral blood.

The CDR3 loop is CASSYSFAGGYEQYF. DNA for the CDR3: TGTGCCAGCAGTTACTCGTTTGCAGGGGGCTACGAGCAGTACTTC. V is TRBV6-5 and J is TRBJ2-7, with 7 positions matching TRBD1. Germline trimming cut 0 bases from V and 3 bases from J; bases unmatched to any gene: 5. The germline CDR1 and CDR2 sequences are MNHEY and SVGAGI. The CDR3 has 15 amino acids.